The clone carrying this T cell receptor beta chain was picked up a small number of times. What it binds is unknown. One end of the junction is discordant with germline, which a read error may explain. The sample comes from a study of hypomethylating agent response in myelodysplastic syndrome. Study details: Response meant complete response or hematologic improvement; all other patients were non-responders.

Findings and caveats of the study: Responders gained more novel clonotypes; non-responders had more contracted clonotypes after treatment.

TCRdb's copy holds only in-frame clones and misses some; the assay was immunoSEQ multiplex PCR. The sample holds around 5,100 clones, over 70% seen once. This material consisted of bone marrow, taken before or after starting hypomethylating agent treatment for myelodysplastic syndrome (not recorded which). This clonotype was sampled from a human donor with myelodysplastic syndrome.

Here the CDR3 reads CASSLTGGETQYF. For the CDR3, the DNA is TGTGCTAGCAGCTTAACGGGGGGGGAGACCCAGTACTTC. J is TRBJ2-5 and V is TRBV7-7; TRBD2 agrees at 8 bases. The V gene's germline CDR1 is SSHAT and CDR2 FNYEAQ (reference sequence). This CDR3 has 13 residues. Together with reference TRBV7-7 and TRBJ2-5, the CDR3 gives the full variable domain: GAGVSQSPRYKVTKRGQDVTLRCDPISSHATLYWYQQALGQGPEFLTYFNYEAQPDKSGLPSDRFSAERPEGSISTLTIQRTEQRDSAMYRCASSLTGGETQYFGPGTRLLVL.